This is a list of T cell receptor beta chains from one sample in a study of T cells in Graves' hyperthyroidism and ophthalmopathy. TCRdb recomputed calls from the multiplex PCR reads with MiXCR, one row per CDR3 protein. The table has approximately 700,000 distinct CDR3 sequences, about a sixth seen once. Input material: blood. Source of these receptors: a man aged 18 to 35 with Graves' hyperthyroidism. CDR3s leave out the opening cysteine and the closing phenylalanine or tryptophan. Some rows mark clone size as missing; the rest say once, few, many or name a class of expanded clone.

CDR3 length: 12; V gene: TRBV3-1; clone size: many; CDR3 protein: ASSLALGADTQY
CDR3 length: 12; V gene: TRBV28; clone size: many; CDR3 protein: ASSLWQEYTEAF
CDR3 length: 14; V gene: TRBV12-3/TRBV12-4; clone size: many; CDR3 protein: ASSLRPTGGYGEQY
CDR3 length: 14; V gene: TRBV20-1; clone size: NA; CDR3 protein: SASLLRTSGSYEQY
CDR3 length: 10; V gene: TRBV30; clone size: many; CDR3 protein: AWSPTGPEAF
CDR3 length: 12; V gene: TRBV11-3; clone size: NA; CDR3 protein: ASNPRGPSDTQY
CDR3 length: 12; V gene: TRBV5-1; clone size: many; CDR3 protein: ASSFSTGAYEQY
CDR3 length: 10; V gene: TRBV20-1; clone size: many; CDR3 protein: SARTPAEEYT
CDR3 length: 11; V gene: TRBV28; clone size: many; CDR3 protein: ASSFLGTGTQY
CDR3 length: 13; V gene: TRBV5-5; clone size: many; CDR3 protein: ASSLTGTVNQPQH
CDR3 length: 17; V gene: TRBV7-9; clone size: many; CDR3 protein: ASSLERAGGSPGTGELF
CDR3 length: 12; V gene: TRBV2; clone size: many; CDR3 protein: ASSGHRVDQPQH
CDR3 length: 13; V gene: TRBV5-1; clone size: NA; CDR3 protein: ASSLVGGMYNEQF
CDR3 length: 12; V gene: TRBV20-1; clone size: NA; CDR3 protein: SASPGLANGEQY
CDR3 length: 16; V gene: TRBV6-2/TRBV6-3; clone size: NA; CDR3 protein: ASGTHPHNPIRQEKLF
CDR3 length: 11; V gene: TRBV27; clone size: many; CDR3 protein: ASWKSGTDTQY
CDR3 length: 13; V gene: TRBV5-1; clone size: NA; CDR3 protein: ASSWNSGSYNEQF